This T cell receptor beta chain was retrieved from a study of low-dose radiotherapy and immunotherapy resistance in tumors (dated 2022 in TCRdb). Regarding the study in general: In Cohort 1, each fraction delivered 0.5 Gy every 2 weeks, and the prescribed total PTV dose was 6.5 Gy. Cyclophosphamide 200 mg/m2 was given intravenously every two weeks, one day before each radiation and immunotherapy administration. First-strand cDNA was synthesized using Superscript III and a set of TRAV- and TRBV-specific primers, so that both TCRalpha and TCRbeta chains were covered. The translational analysis covered eight patients: three from the first dose cohort and the first five from the second dose cohort. No randomization into treatment groups was done for the people taking part in the trial. Patients took aspirin 300 mg orally once daily for four cycles, starting on cycle 1 day 1. Patients were given nivolumab as a 240 mg flat dose every two weeks and ipilimumab at 1 mg/kg every six weeks, with both drugs delivered intravenously. An Illumina MiniSeq instrument was used to deep-sequence the TCRalpha and TCRbeta libraries. In Cohort 2, 1 Gy per fraction was delivered every two weeks, for a total of 13 Gy over 26 weeks.

This clonotype has at least ten counts. Its antigen has not been determined. The sample holds no much larger clone one base away, and base qualities are not on file. The CDR3 holds 16 amino acids from the cysteine to the phenylalanine. Only the CDR3 part of the read is kept: 48 bases, read in frame from the first base. The CDR1 and CDR2 encoded by the germline V gene are SNHLY and FYNNEI. V trim: 6 bases; J trim: 3 bases; unmatched bases: 5. Sequenced on an Illumina MiniSeq. An approximately 20-cycle PCR with Phusion amplified the TCRs, pairing a constant-region primer with the adapter that was attached to the V primers. The isolated mRNA was amplified using the MessageAmp II aRNA Amplification Kit, with in vitro transcription performed for approximately 16 hours at 37 degrees C. The Dynabeads mRNA DIRECT Purification Kit was used to isolate the mRNA for TCR sequencing. Indexed Illumina adapters were added in a second Phusion PCR of roughly 27 cycles, and the PCR products were purified with AMPure XP beads. As for how the authors treated the data: Custom Perl scripts pooled TCR sequences encoding the same protein, removed out-of-frame sequences and computed each clonotype's abundance. Any TCR sequence backed by just one read was left out of the analysis. The metrics used to describe the repertoires included Shannon entropy, Gini index, clonality, richness, and the frequency of TCRs shared between repertoires. TCRdb reprocessed the public reads (quality trimming at Q25 with fastp, clone calling with MiXCR) and kept in-frame beta chains. Rows with one shared CDR3 protein collapse into an entry with the most common genes and DNA. None of the V and J calls come from the authors' own analysis; TCRdb made them. The sample records tens of thousands of distinct CDR3 sequences, roughly 12% of which are singletons. 6.2% of the sample lies in the top ten.

The meaning of the sample's time point label: before trial treatment. The donors came from RACIN, which was a single-arm phase I dose-escalation trial that paired nivolumab and ipilimumab with aspirin, low-dose cyclophosphamide and low-dose radiotherapy. Patients with advanced, TIL-negative solid tumors were considered eligible. The sample here was PBMCs, taken before treatment. The chain is assembled from TRBV2 and TRBJ2-1, and TRBD2 matches 13 of the central bases. The origin of this receptor is a female donor with ovarian cancer. The DNA sequence is given as TGTGCCAGCAGAAAACTAGCGGGAGGGGTCTACAATGAGCAGTTCTTC. Its protein reads: CASRKLAGGVYNEQFF.